This TCR beta chain emerged from a study of cytomegalovirus exposure and HLA in healthy donors listed by TCRdb under 2017. Notes on the research overall: An earlier analysis of approximately 600 of the donors reported about 250 Gb of sequence data and some 100 million unique TCR beta sequences from about 179 million T cells. An early release covering around 630 HLA-typed donors comprised about 300 gigabases of sequencing data and tens of millions of unique TCR sequences. The genetic ancestry cluster associated with self-reported Caucasian donors included 80% to 90% of the 398 genotyped donors. The study aimed to test whether signatures of past pathogen exposure could be identified by cataloging public T cell receptors. Using immunosequencing, the study profiled T cell repertoires from 500 to 800 subjects and related those repertoires to cytomegalovirus serostatus. A separate validation cohort of 100 to 150 different subjects was used in addition to the 666-subject first cohort. To predict cytomegalovirus infection status, the study combined high-throughput TCR immunosequencing, statistical association of individual TCRs with disease status, and machine learning. A later analysis re-analyzed previously published TCR beta repertoires from about 730 donors and added high-resolution HLA genotyping to study TCR occurrence patterns. In the later analysis, no new phenotypic data were used to find candidate immune exposures; instead, reliance was placed on TCR beta sequences and their occurrence across donors. To decide whether each TCR beta V gene segment behaved as functional or pseudogenic, an earlier analysis of over 500 of the donors relied on high-throughput TCR beta sequencing. Donor age, sex, ethnicity and CMV serostatus were collected together with the repertoire data. In a later genetic analysis, genome-wide SNP genotypes for about three fifths of the roughly 670 donors were used, and that subset was treated as a discovery cohort. Every discovery cohort repertoire had been produced on one sequencing platform. HLA typing included class I and class II loci at four-digit resolution. The number of typed donors differed by locus: about 620-640 for A, B, C, DRB1 and DQB1; some 500 for DQA1; about 600 for DPA1; and 400 to 480 for DPB1. Roughly five DR-DQ haplotypes were handled as single units for association and clustering, since linkage in the cohort was strong. Across around 400 genotyped donors of the cohort, an average of approximately 200,000 unique TCR beta nucleotide sequences per donor were sequenced, and around 19% of those sequences were non-productive. On the study overall, not on this receptor specifically: The authors suggested that the approach could potentially be extended to other disease states and immunological phenotypes. Most TCR sequences were observed very rarely across donors, whereas some public TCRs were present in many individuals. The classifier was reported to diagnose cytomegalovirus status with high specificity and sensitivity in both the original and validation cohorts. Some IMGT-functional V segments, including TRBV6-2 and TRBV6-3, could not be told apart with the 87-base-pair reads, so those segments were excluded. The cohort was sequenced for TCR beta chains only, and without alpha or paired-chain data the features that could be detected were limited. The study listed 164 TCR beta chains as associated with cytomegalovirus. When HLA alleles, especially DR and DQ, strongly co-occurred, attributing TCR associations to individual alleles was difficult. According to a later genetic analysis, donors in an Asian-associated ancestry cluster had fewer N-insertions in productive TCRs than the roughly 700-donor mean. According to a later analysis, parvovirus B19, influenza, CMV and Epstein-Barr virus appeared linked to several top co-occurrence clusters. In a later analysis, HLA-associated TCR beta chains were found to be more clonally expanded and to have lower generation probabilities than equally common non-associated chains. In a later genetic analysis, a missense DCLRE1C variant was associated with V-gene and J-gene trimming of TCR beta chains, and the association was replicated in an independent cohort. A group of highly shared sequence variants was considered likely to be a technical artifact of the sequencing pipeline. CMV serostatus was the only immune exposure information available for the cohort. In a later analysis, most CMV-associated TCR beta chains were found to appear HLA-restricted, with HLA associations seemingly driven largely by CMV exposure. Because some donors lacked HLA typing at each locus, the association tests relied only on the typed subset. A further reported finding was that TCR beta sequences accurately predicted the HLA-A and HLA-B alleles for most subjects in the first cohort. Correlated functional status among segregating V segments might be attributable to linkage disequilibrium, but an unknown experimental factor could not be ruled out. The presence/absence analyses assumed that sequencing depth was roughly uniform across donors, and that assumption may not be true. Three of the identified cytomegalovirus-associated TCR beta chains were confirmed in vitro to be specific for cytomegalovirus antigens. Some 16 rarely observed V segments, including chromosome 9 orphons, were excluded from the earlier analysis of just under 600 of the donors because counts were too low. At a false discovery rate of 0.05, a later analysis linked fewer than 20,000 TCR beta sequences to specific HLA alleles. Broadly in line with IMGT annotations, most TCR beta V segments showed up in productive rearrangements about 87% or about 30% of the time in an earlier analysis of several hundred of the donors. In a later analysis, the rate of TCR association differed among HLA loci, with DRB1 alleles having the most associated TCRs and HLA-C alleles having the fewest.

On this clone: Its antigen target is currently unknown. Base qualities are not provided; no much larger clone lies one nucleotide away.

Library method: the immunoSEQ multiplex PCR assay. The multiplex PCR relied on a mix of 60 forward primers for TCR Vbeta segments and 13 reverse primers for TCR Jbeta segments. Amplification of the CDR3 region of rearranged TCR beta genes was performed with a multiplex PCR assay on genomic DNA. Amplified TCR beta libraries were sequenced as 87-base-pair reads on the Illumina HiSeq System. Processing in the source paper ran as follows. In a later analysis, some 80 million unique TCR beta chains were counted across the 650 to 700 repertoires, and around 11 million of these chains were shared by at least two donors. Raw reads were error-corrected and collapsed into unique sequences with a nearest-neighbor algorithm that merged closely related sequences to remove PCR and sequencing errors. To assign V, D and J gene segments, CDR3 sequences were aligned to IMGT reference sequences. For a sequence to be retained, a match of at least six nucleotides to both a V gene segment and a J gene segment was required. Rearrangements were called productive when the CDR3 lacked stop codons and stayed in frame with V and J; all others were non-productive. CDR3 was defined by IMGT convention, running from the second conserved V-encoded cysteine to the conserved J-encoded phenylalanine. In an earlier analysis of 550 to 650 of the donors, sequences lacking an unambiguous match to a single V gene segment were excluded. An earlier analysis of fewer than 750 of the donors called V segments functional above 56.7% productive rearrangements and segregating when the between-donor standard deviation exceeded 5%. A statistical classification framework was built for diagnosing cytomegalovirus status from the catalog of TCR beta chain sequences. In a later analysis, V and J genes were assigned by comparing TCR nucleotide sequences against IMGT/GENE-DB human TR gene sequences. In a later analysis, CDR3 sequences and most-parsimonious VDJ recombination scenarios were assigned using the TCRdist pipeline. In a later analysis, each TCR beta chain was defined by its CDR3 amino acid sequence together with its V-gene family, and reads without a unique V-gene family were excluded. In a later analysis, nearly 600 highly shared, low-generation-probability nucleotide sequences were removed to address suspected cross-contamination and a sequencing artifact. A later analysis calculated a clonal expansion index for each public chain from normalized within-repertoire ranks of inferred template counts. A later analysis computed generation probabilities with a VDJ recombination model fitted to out-of-frame rearrangements, and checked the results against IGoR. In a later analysis, hypergeometric tests were used to score TCR-TCR, TCR-HLA and TCR-CMV co-occurrence, with a repertoire-size bias correction applied to TCR pairs. To estimate false discovery rates, a later analysis permuted the HLA or CMV assignments 20 times. A later analysis grouped co-occurring TCRs with DBSCAN, adding TCRdist sequence similarity when clustering within HLA-allele-positive subsets. Repertoires with fewer than 30,000 or more than 120,000 public chains, plus five repertoires with anomalous nucleotide sharing, were excluded from co-occurrence clustering. In its TCRdb copy, this immuneACCESS table keeps in-frame sequences only and misses some clones. Where compared with another copy, unresolved V genes explain less than half of these, and the others have no known cause. The V and J calls and clone size were taken over from that table, and D and trimming were inferred from the DNA. Present in this sample are 100,000 to 150,000 clones, around 70% of which were seen just once. Approximately 7% of the sample belongs to the ten largest clones.

The CDR1 and CDR2 encoded by the germline V gene are SGHTA and FQGNSA. The germline ends are 11 bases apart after V is trimmed by 5 bases and J by 7 bases. The CDR3 runs 12 amino acids, cysteine and phenylalanine included. Kept here is only the CDR3 DNA, which spans 36 bases and is read in frame from base 1. The cohort comprised some 730 healthy bone marrow donors. At the time of sampling, all cohort members were nominally healthy, though unrecorded immune exposures were likely present. The donor was CMV seronegative and was included in the group of 352 seronegative cohort members. Each donor provided a peripheral blood sample, and peripheral blood mononuclear cells were used for TCR beta sequencing. The Qiagen DNeasy Blood Extraction Kit was used to extract genomic DNA from the blood cell samples.

This TCR came from a male donor in good health and CMV-seronegative. Sequencing was performed on PBMCs. The sequence links TRBV7-2 to TRBJ1-1, with the D gene uncertain. The base sequence is TGTGCCAGCAGCCGGCCGGCGGGTGAAGCTTTCTTT. It translates to CASSRPAGEAFF.